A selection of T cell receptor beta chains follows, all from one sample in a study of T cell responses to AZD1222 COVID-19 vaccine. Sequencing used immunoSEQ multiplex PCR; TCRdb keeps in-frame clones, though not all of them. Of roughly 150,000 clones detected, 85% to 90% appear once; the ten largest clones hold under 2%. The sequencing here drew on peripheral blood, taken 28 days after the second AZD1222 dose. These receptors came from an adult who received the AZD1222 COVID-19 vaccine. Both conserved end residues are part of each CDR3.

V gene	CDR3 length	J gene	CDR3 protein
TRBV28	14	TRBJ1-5	CASRGDRGVSPQHF
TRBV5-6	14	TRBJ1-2	CASSIGQGRDGYTF
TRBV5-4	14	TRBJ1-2	CASSEQGNNYGYTF
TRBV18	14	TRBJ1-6	CASSPDRGWSPLHF
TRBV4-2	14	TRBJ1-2	CASSHEQGPYGYTF
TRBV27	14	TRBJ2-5	CASSPRLAGETQYF
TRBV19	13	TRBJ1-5	CASSTARNQPQHF
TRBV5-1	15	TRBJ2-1	CASSAHRGSYNEQFF
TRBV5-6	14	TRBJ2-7	CASSKQGNSYEQYF
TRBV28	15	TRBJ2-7	CASVEPGLGGYEQYF
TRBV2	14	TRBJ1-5	CASSDTVSNQPQHF
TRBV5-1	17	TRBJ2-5	CASSLVQGLIGQETQYF
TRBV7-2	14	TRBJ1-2	CASSLFTGDYGYTF
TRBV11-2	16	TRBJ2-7	CASSLAAAGRSYEQYF
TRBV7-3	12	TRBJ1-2	CANPGQVGGYTF
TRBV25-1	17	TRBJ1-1	CASSESSTTHWKTEAFF
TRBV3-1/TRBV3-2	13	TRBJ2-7	CASSQDSLSEQYF
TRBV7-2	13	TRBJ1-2	CASSLRDIRGYTF
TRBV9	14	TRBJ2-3	CASSVTDRTDTQYF
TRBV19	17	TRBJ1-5	CASSTQKEGAWNQPQHF
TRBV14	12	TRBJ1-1	CASSPWTDKAFF
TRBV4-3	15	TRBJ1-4	CASSPQPAVNEKLFF
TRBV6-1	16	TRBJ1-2	CASSDNRQVYFYGYTF
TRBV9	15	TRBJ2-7	CASSVAGSSSYEQYF
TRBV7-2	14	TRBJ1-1	CASSSGGQSGGAFF
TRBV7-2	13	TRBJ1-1	CASSLAEGTEAFF
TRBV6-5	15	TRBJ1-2	CASSKMAGENYGYTF
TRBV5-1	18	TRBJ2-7	CASSLVHSGTSDSYEQYF
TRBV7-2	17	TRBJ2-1	CASSFIPAAGTYNEQFF
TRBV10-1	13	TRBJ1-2	CASSAGTDYGYTF
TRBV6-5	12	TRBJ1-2	CASSPRGWGYTF
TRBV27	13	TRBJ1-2	CASSATRDYGYTF
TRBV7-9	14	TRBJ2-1	CASSLMTGGNEQFF
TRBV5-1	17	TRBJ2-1	CASSWGLTGGGDNEQFF
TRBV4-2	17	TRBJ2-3	CASSQGPLGGITDTQYF
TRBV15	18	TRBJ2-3	CATSGGTSGGLDTDTQYF
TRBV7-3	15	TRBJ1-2	CASSLTAGGSYGYTF
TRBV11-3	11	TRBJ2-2	CASSPKGELFF
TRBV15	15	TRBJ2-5	CATSGEREGRETQYF
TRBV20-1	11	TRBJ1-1	CSARIGDGAFF
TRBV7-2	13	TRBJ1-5	CASSLVLNQPQHF
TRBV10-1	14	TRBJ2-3	CASSDSGVTDTQYF
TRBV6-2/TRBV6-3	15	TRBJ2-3	CASSSYRLGIDTQYF
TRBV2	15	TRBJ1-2	CASSDGVADNYGYTF
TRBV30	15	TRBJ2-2	CACPSREANTGELFF
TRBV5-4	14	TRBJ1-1	CASSLSLGDTEAFF
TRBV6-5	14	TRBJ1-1	CASSYEGLGTEAFF
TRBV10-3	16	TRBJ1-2	CAIRGSGALLNYGYTF
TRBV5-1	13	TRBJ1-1	CASTPTGSTEAFF
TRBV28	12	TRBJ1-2	CASSNPSIGYTF
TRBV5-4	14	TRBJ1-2	CASSTGTGSYGYTF
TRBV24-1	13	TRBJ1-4	CATSGVRGEKLFF
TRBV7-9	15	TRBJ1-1	CASSSPRTANTEAFF
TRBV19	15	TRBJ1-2	CASSTSGQQTPRYTF